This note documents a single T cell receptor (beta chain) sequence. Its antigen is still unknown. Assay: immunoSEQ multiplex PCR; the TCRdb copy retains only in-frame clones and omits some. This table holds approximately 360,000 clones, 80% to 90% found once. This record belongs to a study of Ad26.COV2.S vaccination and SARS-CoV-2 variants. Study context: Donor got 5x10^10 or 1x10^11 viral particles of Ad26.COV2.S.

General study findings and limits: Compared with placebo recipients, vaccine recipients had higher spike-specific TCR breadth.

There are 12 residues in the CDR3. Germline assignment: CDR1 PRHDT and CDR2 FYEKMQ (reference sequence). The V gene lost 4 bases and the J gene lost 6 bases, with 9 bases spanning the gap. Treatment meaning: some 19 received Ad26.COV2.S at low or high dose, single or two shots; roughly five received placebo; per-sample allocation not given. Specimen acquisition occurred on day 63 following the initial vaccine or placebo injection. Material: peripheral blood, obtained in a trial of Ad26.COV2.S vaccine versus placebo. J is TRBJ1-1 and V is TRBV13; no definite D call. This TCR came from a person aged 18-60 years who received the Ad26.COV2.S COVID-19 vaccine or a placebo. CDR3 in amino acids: CASSYGGSEAFF. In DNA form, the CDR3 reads TGTGCCAGCAGCTACGGAGGTTCTGAAGCTTTCTTT.